This TCR beta chain was recovered during a study of Tregs in tolerant kidney transplant recipients. Study observations and caveats: The small number of patients limits these findings pending further validation. The most relevant donor-specific Treg TCRbeta repertoire apparently came from expansion with activated donor B cells. No direct test of biological reproducibility was done here.

The CDR3 is 12 amino acids. The germline V gene encodes CDR1 SGHNT and CDR2 YYREEE (reference sequence). The V end lost 3 bases, the J end lost 0 bases, and 2 bases lay between the germline ends. As regards this clone: Its antigen is still unknown. This CDR3 is also generated by other DNA sequences in the sample.

The method was immunoSEQ multiplex PCR; TCRdb's version includes in-frame clones alone and lacks a portion of them. The sample lists about 88,000 clones, 90% to 95% occurring once. This TCR was recovered from a human donor in good health. The rearrangement uses TRBV5-4 and TRBJ2-3; D not resolved. Sequences were obtained from CD8+ T cells from blood. CDR3 amino acids: CASSSSTDTQYF. CDR3 in DNA: TGTGCCAGCAGCTCGAGCACAGATACGCAGTATTTT.